The T cell receptor beta chain under discussion was sequenced for a study of vaccination and CD4 T cells after COVID-19. Study summary: Overlapping spike peptides served as the stimulus for the cells. These peptides came from SARS-CoV-2 and from the common cold coronaviruses HCoV-NL63, HCoV-OC43 and HCoV-229E.

Oncomine TCR Beta short-read sequencing was applied to DNA from cultured CD4+ T cells. Each CDR3 protein gets one entry after TCRdb re-called the PCR reads with MiXCR. Among about 22,000 distinct CDR3 sequences listed, 30% to 45% were seen once. The length of the CDR3 is 17 residues. Time point defined: late sampling 161 to 241 days after vaccination in a few convalescent patients. Documented treatment: approximately 10-day PBMC culture with coronavirus spike peptide pools or control peptides (ViraFEST assay). Peptide pool stimulation in ViraFEST expanded antigen-specific T cells, whose TCRs were then sequenced. Concerning this clonotype: What it recognizes is unknown.

The chain is built from TRBV12-1 and TRBJ2-5; the D call TRBD2 from the table was never checked on the DNA. TRBV12-1 is designated a pseudogene. The clonotype was recovered from a human donor who had recovered from COVID-19. Sequencing was performed on CD4+ T cells from blood, cultured in vitro, taken about 7 months after SARS-CoV-2 vaccination. CDR3: CASSPKILAGGRETQYF. CDR3 sequence (DNA): TGTGCCAGCAGCCCAAAGATACTAGCGGGAGGAAGAGAGACCCAGTACTTC.